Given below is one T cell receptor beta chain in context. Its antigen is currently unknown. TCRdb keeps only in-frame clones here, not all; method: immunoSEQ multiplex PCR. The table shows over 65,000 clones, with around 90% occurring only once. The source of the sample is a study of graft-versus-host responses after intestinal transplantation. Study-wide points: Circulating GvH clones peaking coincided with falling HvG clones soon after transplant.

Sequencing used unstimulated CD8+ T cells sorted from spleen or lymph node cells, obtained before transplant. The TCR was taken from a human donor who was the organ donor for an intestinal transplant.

CDR3 nucleotides: TGTGCCAGCAGCTGGGAGGACACCGGGGAGCTGTTTTTT. It codes for CASSWEDTGELFF. This chain connects TRBV7-3 to TRBJ2-2; D is possibly TRBD2 (6 bases). There are 13 residues in the CDR3. The germline CDR1 and CDR2 sequences are SGHTA and FQGTGA. Trimming shortened V by 4 bases and J by 3 bases, and 6 bases separated the two germline ends.